The present T cell receptor (beta chain) was sequenced within a study of T cell repertoires in cytomegalovirus infection (dated by TCRdb to the late 2010s). Regarding the complete study: Recently identified HLA-C-restricted CMV epitopes, whose presentation resists viral immunomodulation, were targeted by peptide stimulations together with well-studied HLA-B-restricted epitopes. Donor HLA type was relevant to the analysis, because carriage of CMV infection together with the matching HLA type was indicated by public TCR beta signatures.

The instrument given in TCRdb is Illumina HiSeq 1500. TCRdb reran the public reads through fastp at Q25 and MiXCR, keeping productive beta chains. Each CDR3 protein gets just one entry, which takes the most common genes and DNA from the rows behind it. Counted in this sample were about 830,000 distinct CDR3 sequences; over 25% of them appeared once. The top ten constitute around an eighth of the sample. The meaning of the sample's treatment or condition label: in vitro stimulation with specific CMV peptide epitopes to enrich CMV-specific T cells. This clonotype was observed a handful of times. Its target antigen remains unknown. The sample holds no much larger clone one base away, and base qualities are not on file. Broader findings and caveats from the paper: Carriers of CMV infection plus the relevant HLA type were discriminated by the cumulative frequency of public TCR beta family members in the study cohort and in an independent approximately 360-donor cohort. In the ex vivo response, HLA-C-restricted CMV-specific TCR beta clonotypes were dominant, and in two of eight donors the single most frequent clonotype came from this HLA-C-restricted group.

The germline V and J ends show losses of 6 bases and 1 base respectively, and no gene match explains 11 bases of the junction. CDR1 and CDR2, looked up from the germline V gene (reference sequence), are SEHNR and FQNEAQ. The CDR3 measures 16 amino acids from cysteine to phenylalanine. The DNA shown is the 48-base CDR3, in frame from base 1. The sample consisted of cultured CD8+ T cells from PBMCs, taken from culture after CMV antigen stimulation. The receptor's source is a human donor in good health (CMV status not recorded). Some clones in this sample may be carry-over from other donors' samples. The chain is made from TRBV7-9 and TRBJ2-5; TRBD1 lines up with 7 middle nucleotides. The CDR3 protein is CASSLAVSGGQETQYF. The nucleotides are TGTGCCAGCAGTCTGGCGGTTTCAGGGGGCCAAGAGACCCAGTACTTC.